A single sample gave rise to the 22 T cell receptor beta chains below, sequenced in a study of blood T cells in healthy people across ages. Then a second PCR, running roughly 6 to 12 cycles, was carried out with a sample-barcoded 5' primer and a J-beta primer mix. TCRdb re-derived calls from the 5' RACE reads in MiXCR, one entry per CDR3 protein. The data contain 1.4 million or so distinct CDR3 sequences, approximately 39% of them seen just once; the ten biggest clones take up about 4%. The material sequenced was blood. The receptors come from a woman under 30 in good health.

This clonotype showed up many times. The gene calls are TRBV6-2 or TRBV6-3 and TRBJ2-3, with D unresolved. Between the trimmed V and J ends, which lost 8 bases and 2 bases, there was a span of 5 bases. CDR1 is MNHEY and CDR2 is SVGEGT in the germline V gene. This CDR3 has 11 residues. The DNA of the CDR3 is TGTGCCAGCCGCGACACAGATACGCAGTATTTT. Translating it yields CASRDTDTQYF.

The chain recombines TRBV4-1 with TRBJ1-2, with D unresolved. V dropped 1 base and J dropped 8 bases, with 11 bases sitting between them. The length of the CDR3 is 13 residues. From germline, CDR1 is MGHRA and CDR2 YSYEKL. The CDR3 is CASSQGGRGGYTF. The DNA for the CDR3 is TGCGCCAGCAGCCAAGGAGGAAGAGGAGGCTACACCTTC.

This clonotype was seen a few times. This chain uses TRBV28 with TRBJ2-7; D call uncertain. The CDR3 extends over 14 amino acids. Germline V gene data show CDR1 as MDHEN and CDR2 as SYDVKM. Trimming took 3 bases from V and 3 from J, leaving 12 bases between them. The chain's CDR3 is CASSFRVPLYEQYF. The CDR3 DNA reads TGTGCCAGCAGTTTTAGGGTCCCTCTCTACGAGCAGTACTTC.

This clonotype was counted between two and nine times. The rearrangement links TRBV7-2 to TRBJ2-7, with D unclear. Germline lookup yields CDR1 SGHTA and CDR2 FQGNSA. Trimming left V 6 bases short and J 0 bases short, with 6 bases between. The CDR3 is 12 amino acids. The CDR3 here is CASRTFSYEQYF. The CDR3 DNA reads as TGTGCCAGCAGGACCTTCTCCTACGAGCAGTACTTC.

A few counts support this clonotype. The chain combines TRBV28 with TRBJ2-1, with D maybe TRBD2 (6 bases). V gave up 5 bases and J gave up 0 bases, with 17 bases separating them. Germline CDR1 is MDHEN and CDR2 is SYDVKM. The CDR3 extends over 17 amino acids. The CDR3 DNA follows: TGTGCCAGCAGTGGGGGAGGAGCGCCCAGCTCCTACAATGAGCAGTTCTTC. The encoded protein is CASSGGGAPSSYNEQFF. Combining the CDR3 with reference TRBV28 and TRBJ2-1 gives the whole variable domain DVKVTQSSRYLVKRTGEKVFLECVQDMDHENMFWYRQDPGLGLRLIYFSYDVKMKEKGDIPEGYSVSREKKERFSLILESASTNQTSMYLCASSGGGAPSSYNEQFFGPGTRLTVL.

Worth noting for this clonotype: This may be a read error: a much more frequent sequence differs by one nucleotide. This CDR3 is CDSSSIDRGETQYF. Written as DNA, the CDR3 is TGCGACAGCAGCTCCATAGACAGGGGAGAGACCCAGTACTTC. The genes are TRBV5-1 and TRBJ2-4, with 8 bases aligning to TRBD1. Matching the DNA end better, TRBJ2-5 makes the J call doubtful. The CDR3 contains 14 residues. Germline V gene sequence: CDR1 SGHRS, CDR2 YFSETQ.

J is TRBJ1-6 and V is TRBV4-1, with 10 bases aligning to TRBD1. The CDR3 spans 15 residues. V was pared by 2 bases and J by 10 bases, with 5 bases of the junction left unmatched. Germline V gives CDR1 MGHRA, CDR2 YSYEKL. This CDR3 reads CASSQFGTGVSPLHF. The CDR3 nucleotides are TGCGCCAGCAGCCAATTCGGGACAGGGGTGTCACCCCTCCACTTT.

There are a few counts of this clonotype. V gene TRBV20-1 combines with J gene TRBJ2-1, with 10 bases lining up with TRBD2. The V and J ends lost 6 bases and 7 bases, in that order; junction bases with no gene match: 12. This CDR3 is 15 amino acids long. Germline values: CDR1 DFQATT, CDR2 SNEGSKA (reference sequence). For the CDR3, the DNA is TGCAGTGCATCAATCAGCGGGGGGGGAAGGAATGAGCAGTTCTTC. Encoded protein: CSASISGGGRNEQFF.

V and J are TRBV6-2 or TRBV6-3 and TRBJ2-1; weak D call: TRBD2 (5 bases). The DNA end favors TRBJ2-7, so the J call may be wrong. This CDR3 contains 15 residues. CDR1 is MNHEY and CDR2 is SVGEGT in the germline V gene. Here the CDR3 DNA reads TGTGCCGTCCTGACTGGAGCGGAGCCCTACAATGAGCAGTACTTC. This encodes CAVLTGAEPYNEQYF.

This clonotype has more than one count but fewer than ten. J is TRBJ2-7 and V is TRBV29-1, with D hard to call. Trimming pared 4 bases from V and 2 bases from J, leaving 9 bases between. CDR1 and CDR2 (germline): SQVTM, ANQGSEA. The CDR3 contains 12 residues. The CDR3 DNA reads TGCAGCGTTGGTTGGGAAACCTACGAGCAGTACTTC. This encodes CSVGWETYEQYF.

This chain links TRBV18 with TRBJ1-1, with D maybe TRBD1 (5 bases). V was pared by 3 bases and J by 0 bases, with 11 bases between. The germline V gene encodes CDR1 KGHSH and CDR2 LQKENI. This CDR3 spans 15 amino acids. As DNA, the CDR3 is TGTGCCAGCTCACCCCTGGGCAGGGTGAACACTGAAGCTTTCTTT. The encoded protein is CASSPLGRVNTEAFF. The whole variable domain, remainder taken from reference TRBV18 and TRBJ1-1, is NAGVMQNPRHLVRRRGQEARLRCSPMKGHSHVYWYRQLPEEGLKFMVYLQKENIIDESGMPKERFSAEFPKEGPSILRIQQVVRGDSAAYFCASSPLGRVNTEAFFGQGTRLTVV.

The chain recombines TRBV29-1 with TRBJ1-2; D is possibly TRBD1 (5 bases). Germline V gene data show CDR1 as SQVTM and CDR2 as ANQGSEA. This CDR3 region has 14 residues. V gave up 0 bases and J gave up 1 base, with 9 bases separating them. The CDR3 DNA follows: TGCAGCGTTGAAGATTCCAGGGTTAACTATGGCTACACCTTC. This encodes CSVEDSRVNYGYTF.

The chain is built from TRBV9 and TRBJ2-7; 9 bases are shared with TRBD1. The last part of the DNA fits TRBJ2-4 better; the J call may be wrong. The CDR3 consists of 16 residues. CDR1 SGDLS and CDR2 YYNGEE come from the germline V gene. The CDR3 DNA follows: TGTGCCAGCAGCGGAGGGACAGGGTTAACCAAAAACATTCAGTACTTC. This encodes CASSGGTGLTKNIQYF.

The chain is built from TRBV20-1 and TRBJ2-1; D ambiguous. V lost 1 base and J lost 2, with 12 bases in between. This CDR3 is 15 amino acids long. The germline V gene has CDR1 DFQATT and CDR2 SNEGSKA (reference sequence). The CDR3 loop is CSARVRAATYNEQFF. CDR3 DNA: TGCAGTGCTAGAGTCCGGGCAGCTACCTACAATGAGCAGTTCTTC.

Comment on this clonotype: One end of the junction does not line up with germline, which may come from a read error. The genes are TRBV3-1 and TRBJ1-5; D is possibly TRBD1 (5 bases). CDR1 is LGHDT, CDR2 YNNKEL, per germline (reference sequence). The CDR3 consists of 15 residues. CDR3 loop: CAGSQAPGLRQPQHF. CDR3 nucleotide sequence: TGTGCCGGCAGCCAAGCTCCGGGACTGCGGCAGCCCCAGCATTTT.

This chain uses TRBV28 with TRBJ2-7; 12 bases are a match to TRBD2. The CDR3 has 16 amino acids. Trimming removed 3 bases from V and 1 base from J; junction bases left unmatched: 4. Germline V lookup: CDR1 MDHEN, CDR2 SYDVKM. The DNA of the CDR3 is TGTGCCAGCAGTTTTACTAGCGGGAGGTCGTCCTACGAGCAGTACTTC. Its translation is CASSFTSGRSSYEQYF.

This sequence joins TRBV9 and TRBJ2-3; either TRBD1 or TRBD2 may fit D (5 bases each). The germline V gene has CDR1 SGDLS and CDR2 YYNGEE. This CDR3 spans 16 amino acids. Deletions cut 3 bases from V and 0 bases from J, with 14 bases between. Here the CDR3 DNA reads TGTGCCAGCAGCGCATACGGGACGGGGAGCACAGATACGCAGTATTTT. This gives the protein CASSAYGTGSTDTQYF.

This clonotype was counted a few times. This chain uses TRBV3-1 with TRBJ1-5, with D possibly being TRBD1 (5 bases). The CDR3 contains 14 residues. The V end lost 1 base, the J end lost 3 bases, and 7 bases lay between the germline ends. Germline V CDR1 and CDR2: LGHDT, YNNKEL (reference sequence). CDR3 sequence: CASSQGQINQPQHF. In DNA, the CDR3 is TGTGCCAGCAGCCAAGGACAGATCAATCAGCCCCAGCATTTT. Variable domain in full (rest from reference TRBV3-1 and TRBJ1-5): DTAVSQTPKYLVTQMGNDKSIKCEQNLGHDTMYWYKQDSKKFLKIMFSYNNKELIINETVPNRFSPKSPDKAHLNLHINSLELGDSAVYFCASSQGQINQPQHFGDGTRLSIL.

This clonotype was detected a few times. CDR3: CSVTPRTGFYGYTF. Here the CDR3 DNA reads TGCAGCGTCACACCGAGGACGGGATTCTATGGCTACACCTTC. The chain carries TRBV29-1 and TRBJ1-2; D is undetermined. The CDR3 is 14 residues long. V lost 6 bases, J lost 4 bases, and 18 bases lay in between. Germline V gene sequence: CDR1 SQVTM, CDR2 ANQGSEA.

The gene calls are TRBV2 and TRBJ2-3; 8 positions match TRBD2. With V trimmed by 10 bases and J by 0 bases, 9 bases remained unmatched. From germline, CDR1 is SNHLY and CDR2 FYNNEI. The CDR3 consists of 15 residues. CDR3 loop: CANSQTSASTDTQYF. In DNA form, the CDR3 reads TGTGCCAACTCCCAGACTAGCGCAAGCACAGATACGCAGTATTTT.

This clonotype showed up just a few times. The genes are TRBV6-5 and TRBJ1-6; D is perhaps TRBD1 (6 bases). Germline V CDR1 and CDR2: MNHEY, SVGAGI. Deletions cut 6 bases from V and 7 bases from J, with 19 bases between. This CDR3 spans 16 amino acids. CDR3 sequence (DNA): TGTGCCAGCAGGGCCGGGACATACTTCGGGAATTCACCCCTCCACTTT. Its protein product is CASRAGTYFGNSPLHF.

This clonotype came up a few times. The chain uses TRBV4-1 and TRBJ2-1; D possibly uses TRBD1 or TRBD2 (5 bases each). The CDR3 spans 14 residues. The germline V gene encodes CDR1 MGHRA and CDR2 YSYEKL. V lost 0 bases to trimming and J lost 10 bases, with 13 bases between them. CDR3 region: CASSQEKGGDEQFF. CDR3 DNA: TGCGCCAGCAGCCAAGAAAAGGGTGGGGACGAGCAGTTCTTC.